The 32 T cell receptor beta chains below come from one sample, sequenced in a study of blood T cells in healthy people across ages. Using a J-beta primer mix together with a sample-barcoded 5' primer, a second PCR was run for roughly 7 to 11 cycles. Using its own MiXCR run on the 5' RACE reads, TCRdb lists one record per CDR3 protein. The table records hundreds of thousands of distinct CDR3 sequences, more than 20% of them present only once. Material for sequencing was blood. Every receptor here comes from a man between 65 and 85 years old in good health.

This rearrangement joins TRBV7-9 to TRBJ2-4, with D possibly being TRBD1 or TRBD2 (5 bases each). The germline V gene encodes CDR1 SEHNR and CDR2 FQNEAQ (reference sequence). The V end was cut by 5 bases, the J end by 6 bases, with 23 bases between. The CDR3 is made up of 17 amino acids. The CDR3 DNA is TGTGCCAGCAGCCAGGAATTCGGGACCCTAGAGCCAAACATTCAGTACTTC. This gives the protein CASSQEFGTLEPNIQYF.

The gene calls are TRBV18 and TRBJ2-3, with D tentatively TRBD2 (6 bases). The CDR3 loop spans 16 amino acids. With 2 bases removed from V and 1 base from J, the gap between germline ends came to 13 bases. Germline V gene lookup returns CDR1 KGHSH and CDR2 LQKENI. Here the CDR3 DNA reads TGTGCCAGCTCACCAGTGGATTCTAGCGGCACAGATACGCAGTATTTT. This codes for CASSPVDSSGTDTQYF.

This clonotype was seen only a few times. The chain links TRBV25-1 to TRBJ2-6, with TRBD1 matching 7 bases. CDR1 and CDR2 (germline): MGHDK, SYGVNS. The CDR3 covers 17 residues. The ends lost 2 bases at V and 1 base at J; junction bases unmatched: 5. The CDR3 DNA sequence: TGTGCCAGCAGTGAACCTCACAGGGGTTCTGGGGCCAACGTCCTGACTTTC. This encodes CASSEPHRGSGANVLTF.

This clonotype was observed at least ten times. The V gene is TRBV9, the J gene TRBJ1-6, with D uncertain. The germline V and J ends were trimmed by 3 bases and 7 bases, with 11 bases remaining between them. Germline V gene sequence: CDR1 SGDLS, CDR2 YYNGEE. The CDR3 loop spans 14 amino acids. DNA for the CDR3: TGTGCCAGCAGCGCCGAGGGAGGCAATTCACCCCTCCACTTT. Translating gives CASSAEGGNSPLHF.

The chain carries TRBV25-1 and TRBJ2-1, with 7 bases identical to TRBD1. The ends lost 1 base at V and 1 base at J; junction bases unmatched: 1. Per the germline V gene, CDR1 is MGHDK and CDR2 is SYGVNS. The CDR3 has 15 amino acids. Written as DNA, the CDR3 is TGTGCCAGCAGTGAATTGGGACAGTCCTACAATGAGCAGTTCTTC. Residues: CASSELGQSYNEQFF.

The table lists this clonotype with a few counts. The chain carries TRBV2 and TRBJ2-5; D gene unclear. Trimming pared 8 bases from V and 2 bases from J, leaving 12 bases between. From germline, CDR1 is SNHLY and CDR2 FYNNEI. The CDR3 is 13 amino acids. CDR3 bases: TGTGCCAGCGGATATACGTTTCAAGAGACCCAGTACTTC. As protein: CASGYTFQETQYF. Full variable domain (missing parts from reference TRBV2 and TRBJ2-5): EPEVTQTPSHQVTQMGQEVILRCVPISNHLYFYWYRQILGQKVEFLVSFYNNEISEKSEIFDDQFSVERPDGSNFTLKIRSTKLEDSAMYFCASGYTFQETQYFGPGTRLLVL.

This clonotype was counted many times. The V gene is TRBV5-1, the J gene TRBJ2-3; D not certain. The V end lost 0 bases, the J end lost 7 bases, and 12 bases lay between the germline ends. The CDR3 consists of 14 residues. CDR1 SGHRS and CDR2 YFSETQ come from the germline V gene. The CDR3 spells CASSLEASSNTQYF. The CDR3 DNA follows: TGCGCCAGCAGCTTGGAGGCTAGTTCAAATACGCAGTATTTT. Supplemented by reference TRBV5-1 and TRBJ2-3, the full variable domain reads KAGVTQTPRYLIKTRGQQVTLSCSPISGHRSVSWYQQTPGQGLQFLFEYFSETQRNKGNFPGRFSGRQFSNSRSEMNVSTLELGDSALYLCASSLEASSNTQYFGPGTRLTVL.

This clonotype was found many times. CDR3 DNA sequence: TGTGCCAGCAGCTCATGGACTAGCGGGAGGGGGCAAGAGACCCAGTACTTC. Protein: CASSSWTSGRGQETQYF. The V and J genes are TRBV7-8 and TRBJ2-5; TRBD2 agrees at 15 bases. This CDR3 has 17 amino acids. Germline trimming cut 4 bases from V and 2 bases from J; bases unmatched to any gene: 5. The germline V gene encodes CDR1 SGHVS and CDR2 FQNEAQ.

V and J are TRBV7-2 and TRBJ2-4, with 10 bases that match TRBD2. With 1 base clipped from V and 10 bases from J, the junction kept 4 bases outside the gene matches. In germline, CDR1 is SGHTA, CDR2 FQGNSA. The CDR3 length is 14 residues. In nucleotides, the CDR3 is TGTGCCAGCAGCTTAGAAGCAGCGGGAGGGATTCAGTACTTC. It encodes CASSLEAAGGIQYF. The full variable domain, its missing parts supplied by reference TRBV7-2 and TRBJ2-4, is GAGVSQSPSNKVTEKGKDVELRCDPISGHTALYWYRQSLGQGLEFLIYFQGNSAPDKSGLPSDRFSAERTGGSVSTLTIQRTQQEDSAVYLCASSLEAAGGIQYFGAGTRLSVL.

The chain is built from TRBV24-1 and TRBJ2-1; TRBD2 agrees at 9 bases. V gave up 3 bases and J gave up 6 bases; unmatched junction bases: 2. CDR1 and CDR2 from the germline V gene are KGHDR and SFDVKD. The CDR3 contains 14 residues. The CDR3 DNA reads TGTGCCACCAGTGATCGAGCGGGGGGCAATGAGCAGTTCTTC. It translates to CATSDRAGGNEQFF.

The chain has TRBV27 and TRBJ1-5; D is uncertain. V was pared by 7 bases and J by 8 bases, with 6 bases between. This CDR3 comprises 10 residues. The germline V gene has CDR1 MNHEY and CDR2 SMNVEV (reference sequence). CDR3 residues: CASNSEPQHF. The CDR3 DNA follows: TGTGCCAGCAACAGTGAGCCCCAGCATTTT.

This clonotype appeared a few times. The chain carries TRBV6-2 or TRBV6-3 and TRBJ2-5, with D perhaps matching TRBD1 or TRBD2 (5 bases each). The end of the DNA fits TRBJ2-7 better, so the J call may be wrong. Germline CDR1 and CDR2: MNHEY and SVGEGT. The CDR3 is 14 residues long. CDR3 protein: CASSPLRVAGEQYF. DNA for the CDR3: TGTGCCAGCAGTCCGCTCAGGGTTGCGGGCGAGCAGTACTTC.

This clonotype was counted between two and nine times. The chain combines TRBV20-1 with TRBJ1-3; TRBD1 is a possible D gene (5 bases). Germline assignment: CDR1 DFQATT and CDR2 SNEGSKA (reference sequence). V lost 5 bases and J 1 base, leaving 12 bases between the germline ends. This CDR3 is 14 amino acids long. The CDR3 region is CSARSGGSGNTIYF. CDR3 DNA: TGCAGTGCTCGCTCGGGGGGTTCTGGAAACACCATATATTTT.

This clonotype showed up just once. The chain uses TRBV27 and TRBJ2-3; D unclear. Between the trimmed V and J ends, which lost 1 base and 0 bases, there was a span of 11 bases. The CDR3 loop spans 16 amino acids. The germline V gene encodes CDR1 MNHEY and CDR2 SMNVEV (reference sequence). CDR3 in amino acids: CASSLLAVWSTDTQYF. The CDR3 DNA follows: TGTGCCAGCAGTTTATTGGCAGTTTGGAGCACAGATACGCAGTATTTT.

This clonotype was seen a handful of times. The J gene is TRBJ2-4, the V gene TRBV20-1, with D perhaps TRBD1 (6 bases). The V end was cut by 0 bases, the J end by 3 bases, with 12 bases between. The CDR3 contains 15 residues. The germline CDR1 and CDR2 sequences are DFQATT and SNEGSKA (reference sequence). CDR3 loop: CSAREPTGFKNIQYF. CDR3 sequence (DNA): TGCAGTGCTAGAGAACCAACAGGGTTCAAAAACATTCAGTACTTC.

This clonotype appeared a few times. The CDR3 nucleotides read TGTGCCAGCACCCTAGCGGGAGGGTACAATGAGCAGTTCTTC. It is translated as CASTLAGGYNEQFF. The V and J genes are TRBV27 and TRBJ2-1, with 12 bases lining up with TRBD2. The length of the CDR3 is 14 residues. Germline assignment: CDR1 MNHEY and CDR2 SMNVEV (reference sequence). J gave up 4 bases and V 7 bases, and 2 bases lay outside the gene matches.

This clonotype has just one count. The V call is TRBV10-3, the J call TRBJ1-3; D is unclear. The CDR3 is 15 residues long. Germline loops: CDR1 ENHRY, CDR2 SYGVKD. V lost 2 bases, J lost 0 bases, and 8 bases lay in between. Here the CDR3 reads CAISEDGSSGNTIYF. CDR3 nucleotides: TGTGCCATCAGTGAGGACGGGAGCTCTGGAAACACCATATATTTT.

The chain carries TRBV9 and TRBJ2-5, with TRBD2 matching 10 bases. V gave up 0 bases and J gave up 5 bases; unmatched junction bases: 7. This CDR3 has 16 residues. The germline gives CDR1 SGDLS, CDR2 YYNGEE. The CDR3 coding sequence is TGTGCCAGCAGCGTAGGGAATAGCGGGAGGATGGAGACCCAGTACTTC. Encoded protein: CASSVGNSGRMETQYF.

The J gene is TRBJ1-5, the V gene TRBV13; D is uncertain. The germline V and J ends were trimmed by 0 bases and 2 bases, with 5 bases remaining between them. The CDR3 has 14 residues. CDR1 is PRHDT and CDR2 is FYEKMQ in the germline V gene (reference sequence). CDR3 coding DNA: TGTGCCAGCAGCTTAGGACACCGCAATCAGCCCCAGCATTTT. It is translated as CASSLGHRNQPQHF.

There are many counts of this clonotype. The chain is built from TRBV7-2 and TRBJ2-5; 7 nucleotides match TRBD1. Germline CDR1 SGHTA, CDR2 FQGNSA. The CDR3 length is 15 residues. Trimming cost V 5 bases and J 2 bases; bases outside gene matches: 8. CDR3 sequence reads: CASSPPTGLQETQYF. For the CDR3, the DNA is TGTGCCAGCAGCCCACCGACAGGGCTACAAGAGACCCAGTACTTC.

This clonotype occurred many times. V usage is TRBV5-6 and J usage is TRBJ2-1; D is unclear. The germline CDR1 and CDR2 sequences are SGHDT and YYEEEE. The length of the CDR3 is 14 residues. Trimming took 1 base from V and 0 from J, leaving 5 bases between them. For the CDR3, the DNA is TGTGCCAGCAGCTTGAAGGGCTCCTACAATGAGCAGTTCTTC. This translates into CASSLKGSYNEQFF. Drawing the rest from reference TRBV5-6 and TRBJ2-1, the complete variable domain is DAGVTQSPTHLIKTRGQQVTLRCSPKSGHDTVSWYQQALGQGPQFIFQYYEEEERQRGNFPDRFSGHQFPNYSSELNVNALLLGDSALYLCASSLKGSYNEQFFGPGTRLTVL.

CDR3 sequence: CASGLVLGRVNEQFF. The CDR3 region has the DNA TGTGCTAGTGGTTTGGTACTTGGCAGGGTCAATGAGCAGTTCTTC. The chain joins TRBV12-5 to TRBJ2-1, with D possibly being TRBD1 (5 bases). Per germline, CDR1 LGHNT and CDR2 FRNRAP. V lost 0 bases and J 6 bases, leaving 12 bases between the germline ends. CDR3 length equals 15 residues.

This clonotype has only a few counts. In DNA form, the CDR3 reads TGTGCCAGCAGCGTAGCGTCGGGGAAGGGGGAGACCCAGTACTTC. The encoded protein is CASSVASGKGETQYF. The rearrangement uses TRBV9 and TRBJ2-5; tentatively, D is TRBD1 or TRBD2 (5 bases each). This CDR3 spans 15 amino acids. Looked up from germline, CDR1 is SGDLS and CDR2 is YYNGEE. V was shortened by 0 bases and J by 5 bases, with 14 bases between the two germline ends.

This clonotype has just a few counts. The chain carries TRBV12-3 or TRBV12-4 and TRBJ1-1; D possibly corresponds to TRBD1 (5 bases). The V and J ends lost 2 bases and 1 base respectively, with 14 bases between them. The CDR3 covers 16 residues. CDR3 sequence reads: CASSLTEGWGNTEAFF. The DNA for the CDR3 is TGTGCCAGCAGTTTAACGGAGGGGTGGGGGAACACTGAAGCTTTCTTT.

This clonotype was observed at least ten times. The chain carries TRBV5-6 and TRBJ2-3; TRBD2 is a possible D gene (6 bases). The germline V gene encodes CDR1 SGHDT and CDR2 YYEEEE. The CDR3 consists of 16 residues. V lost 0 bases to trimming and J lost 1 base, with 12 bases between them. CDR3 nucleotide sequence: TGTGCCAGCAGCTTGGCCGGGAGTAAAGGCACAGATACGCAGTATTTT. It is translated as CASSLAGSKGTDTQYF.

The chain recombines TRBV20-1 with TRBJ1-3; D is ambiguous. Germline CDR1 DFQATT, CDR2 SNEGSKA (reference sequence). This CDR3 region has 14 residues. The V end was cut by 0 bases, the J end by 0 bases, with 6 bases between. CDR3 region: CSARDGNSGNTIYF. In DNA form, the CDR3 reads TGCAGTGCTAGAGATGGCAACTCTGGAAACACCATATATTTT.

This chain connects TRBV5-1 to TRBJ1-2, with unresolved D. Germline loops: CDR1 SGHRS, CDR2 YFSETQ. The CDR3 length is 14 residues. The V end lost 3 bases, the J end lost 4 bases, and 13 bases lay between the germline ends. The CDR3 sequence is CASSSEEERYGYTF. DNA of the CDR3: TGCGCCAGCAGCTCGGAGGAGGAACGCTATGGCTACACCTTC.

The chain couples TRBV18 to TRBJ2-4; D is uncertain. CDR3 size: 15 residues. V lost 3 bases and J 7 bases, leaving 16 bases between the germline ends. CDR1 and CDR2 (germline): KGHSH, LQKENI. The CDR3 here is CASSPTDWRTNIQYF. Written as DNA, the CDR3 is TGTGCCAGCTCACCCACGGATTGGCGCACGAACATTCAGTACTTC.

Many counts were recorded for this clonotype. V gene TRBV5-1 combines with J gene TRBJ2-1; TRBD2 aligns across 11 bases. Unmatched junction bases numbered 6, after V lost 2 bases and J lost 2 bases. This CDR3 has 17 residues. CDR1 is SGHRS, CDR2 YFSETQ, per germline. The CDR3 nucleotides read TGCGCCAGCAGCTTAGACCTTAGCGGGAGGGCCTACAATGAGCAGTTCTTC. Translating gives CASSLDLSGRAYNEQFF. Complete variable domain (other parts from reference TRBV5-1 and TRBJ2-1): KAGVTQTPRYLIKTRGQQVTLSCSPISGHRSVSWYQQTPGQGLQFLFEYFSETQRNKGNFPGRFSGRQFSNSRSEMNVSTLELGDSALYLCASSLDLSGRAYNEQFFGPGTRLTVL.

The V call is TRBV20-1, the J call TRBJ2-5; 9 bases fit TRBD2. The J call is uncertain, as TRBJ2-1 better fits the DNA end. The CDR3 is made up of 14 amino acids. Per the germline V gene, CDR1 is DFQATT and CDR2 is SNEGSKA (reference sequence). The DNA of the CDR3 is TGCAGTGTAAGGGGACTAGCTCCATACAATGAGCAGTTCTTC. As protein: CSVRGLAPYNEQFF.

The chain uses TRBV20-1 and TRBJ2-3; D is unresolved. V lost 6 bases, J lost 2 bases, and 12 bases lay in between. Germline values: CDR1 DFQATT, CDR2 SNEGSKA (reference sequence). The CDR3 spans 13 residues. CDR3: CSAGHANTDTQYF. For the CDR3, the DNA is TGCAGTGCCGGGCATGCTAACACAGATACGCAGTATTTT.

This chain uses TRBV27 with TRBJ2-1; 9 nucleotides align to TRBD2. This CDR3 region has 15 residues. The germline CDR1 and CDR2 sequences are MNHEY and SMNVEV (reference sequence). The V gene end was trimmed by 3 bases and the J gene end by 8 bases; junction bases not matched to a gene: 8. CDR3 region: CASSFKSGRWDEQFF. CDR3 DNA sequence: TGTGCCAGCAGTTTTAAGAGCGGGAGGTGGGATGAGCAGTTCTTC.